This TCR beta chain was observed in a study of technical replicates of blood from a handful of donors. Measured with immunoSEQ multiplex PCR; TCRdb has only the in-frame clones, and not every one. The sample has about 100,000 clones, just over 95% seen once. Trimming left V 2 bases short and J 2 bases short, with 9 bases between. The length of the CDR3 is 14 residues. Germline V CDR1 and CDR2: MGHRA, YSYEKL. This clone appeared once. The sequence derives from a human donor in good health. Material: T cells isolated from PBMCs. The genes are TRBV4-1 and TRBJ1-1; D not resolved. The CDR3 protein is CASSQWQINTEAFF. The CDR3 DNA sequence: TGCGCCAGCAGCCAATGGCAGATAAACACTGAAGCTTTCTTT.